Shown below are 8 T cell receptor beta chains from a single sample sequenced in a study of T cells in Graves' hyperthyroidism and ophthalmopathy. Amplification of TCR beta CDR3 regions was performed using RNA transcripts as template. RT-PCR in the first round (using the HTBI primer set) targeted the TCR CDR3. TCRdb reanalysed the multiplex PCR reads using MiXCR and keeps one entry per CDR3 protein. The profile covers 610,000 or so distinct CDR3 sequences, with about 45% appearing a single time and around 7.7% taken by the ten largest. Sequencing was carried out using peripheral blood or thyroid tissue (not recorded which). The receptors stem from a woman younger than 35 with Graves' hyperthyroidism.

Many counts were recorded for this clonotype. The rearrangement links TRBV6-5 to TRBJ1-2, with D unresolved. CDR1 MNHEY and CDR2 SVGAGI come from the germline V gene. V lost 6 bases and J lost 2, with 10 bases in between. The CDR3 is 13 amino acids. CDR3 bases: TGTGCCAGCAGAAAGCAAGGGAACTATGGCTACACCTTC. This encodes CASRKQGNYGYTF.

The rearrangement uses TRBV9 and TRBJ1-5, with D possibly TRBD1 on 5 matching bases. CDR1 and CDR2 (germline): SGDLS, YYNGEE. The V gene lost 3 bases and the J gene lost 14 bases, with 24 bases spanning the gap. The CDR3 covers 15 residues. This CDR3 is CASSAQPGLASHEHF. DNA for the CDR3: TGTGCCAGCAGCGCCCAACCGGGACTAGCGAGCCACGAGCATTTT.

This clonotype was counted many times. V and J are TRBV7-9 and TRBJ2-6; the D gene is possibly TRBD2 (5 bases). Per germline, CDR1 SEHNR and CDR2 FQNEAQ (reference sequence). The V and J ends lost 4 bases and 0 bases respectively, with 13 bases between them. The CDR3 contains 17 residues. CDR3 protein: CASSSGNSFSGANVLTF. The CDR3 DNA sequence: TGTGCCAGCAGCTCGGGGAATAGCTTCTCTGGGGCCAACGTCCTGACTTTC.

This clonotype was seen just once. The junction departs from germline at one end; a sequencing error may be responsible. This sequence joins TRBV10-3 and TRBJ1-1; D remains unclear. Germline V CDR1 and CDR2: ENHRY, SYGVKD. CDR3 length: 11 residues. CDR3 region: CAISEDRLAGF. CDR3 DNA: TGTGCCATCAGTGAGGACCGACTAGCGGGGTTT.

This clonotype was observed a handful of times. V usage is TRBV29-1 and J usage is TRBJ1-5; 11 positions match TRBD1. The CDR3 loop spans 13 amino acids. Trimming cost V 5 bases and J 7 bases; bases outside gene matches: 4. Per germline, CDR1 SQVTM and CDR2 ANQGSEA. This CDR3 is CSVKGQGGQPQHF. The DNA of the CDR3 is TGCAGCGTTAAGGGACAGGGGGGGCAGCCCCAGCATTTT. The full variable domain, rest sourced from reference TRBV29-1 and TRBJ1-5, is SAVISQKPSRDICQRGTSLTIQCQVDSQVTMMFWYRQQPGQSLTLIATANQGSEATYESGFVIDKFPISRPNLTFSTLTVSNMSPEDSSIYLCSVKGQGGQPQHFGDGTRLSIL.

The chain couples TRBV12-5 to TRBJ2-7, with TRBD1 identical over 7 bases. The V gene's germline CDR1 is LGHNT and CDR2 FRNRAP. The CDR3 consists of 16 residues. V lost 6 bases and J lost 3; bases outside the gene matches: 14. CDR3 residues: CASGENSNRQGYEQYF. For the CDR3, the DNA is TGTGCTAGTGGGGAAAATAGCAATCGACAGGGCTACGAGCAGTACTTC.

The rearrangement joins TRBV9 to TRBJ1-2; D ambiguous. V shed 2 bases and J shed 1 base, with 12 bases lying between them. The CDR3 spans 15 residues. Germline CDR1 SGDLS, CDR2 YYNGEE. CDR3 protein: CASSVDPQSNYGYTF. The CDR3 DNA sequence: TGTGCCAGCAGCGTTGACCCACAGAGTAACTATGGCTACACCTTC.

This clonotype was observed many times. The germline gene is not matched at one end of the junction; a read error may be the cause. The chain has TRBV7-3 and TRBJ2-7; 14 bases are a match to TRBD2. Germline V gives CDR1 SGHTA, CDR2 FQGTGA. This CDR3 is 15 amino acids long. In DNA, the CDR3 is TGCGCCAGCAGCTCGGGGACTAGCGGGAGTTACGAGCAGTACTTC. Encoded protein: CASSSGTSGSYEQYF.